This T cell receptor beta chain was sequenced during a study of blood T cell repertoires in COVID-19. Study at large: Some COVID-19 samples were acute and others convalescent; all came from the United States, Italy and Spain. Sample material is recorded as cDNA or gDNA derived from T cells, B-cell-depleted T cells, or PBMCs.

Only in-frame clones appear in the TCRdb table, and some are missing; sequencing was by immunoSEQ multiplex PCR. The sample has about 90,000 clones, about 89% seen once. This clonotype was obtained from a man over 45 with COVID-19, enrolled during active disease. The specimen was peripheral blood.

The CDR3 DNA follows: TGTGCCAGCAGCCGCCTCGTGAGCTCTGGGGCCAACGTCCTGACTTTC. Protein sequence: CASSRLVSSGANVLTF. This chain uses TRBV27 with TRBJ2-6; no reliable D call. Germline V gene sequence: CDR1 MNHEY, CDR2 SMNVEV (reference sequence). CDR3 length: 16 residues. Deletions cut 6 bases from V and 0 bases from J, with 12 bases between.